The 28 T cell receptor beta chains presented below share a single source sample, sequenced in a study of CD8 T cells in ankylosing spondylitis. TCRdb recomputed calls from the 5' RACE reads with MiXCR, one row per CDR3 protein. The table includes around 150,000 distinct CDR3 sequences, roughly 44% detected once. Sequencing used synovial fluid, either unsorted or a sorted T cell fraction (not recorded which). The receptors were sampled from a male donor with ankylosing spondylitis.

This clonotype was observed at least ten times. The chain carries TRBV15 and TRBJ1-6; D possibly corresponds to TRBD1 (5 bases). The CDR3 contains 14 residues. The V end was cut by 0 bases, the J end by 11 bases, with 11 bases between. Germline CDR1 reads LNHNV; CDR2 reads YYDKDF (reference sequence). The CDR3 sequence is CATSRDTGATPLHF. CDR3 sequence (DNA): TGTGCCACCAGCAGAGATACAGGCGCGACACCCCTCCACTTT. Complete variable domain (other parts from reference TRBV15 and TRBJ1-6): DAMVIQNPRYQVTQFGKPVTLSCSQTLNHNVMYWYQQKSSQAPKLLFHYYDKDFNNEADTPDNFQSRRPNTSFCFLDIRSPGLGDTAMYLCATSRDTGATPLHFGNGTRLTVT.

This clonotype was observed a single time. The chain combines TRBV25-1 with TRBJ2-1; D call uncertain. Germline V CDR1 and CDR2: MGHDK, SYGVNS. This CDR3 contains 14 residues. The V end was cut by 3 bases, the J end by 4 bases, with 10 bases between. The CDR3 here is CASSDGSDYNEQFF. CDR3 nucleotides: TGTGCCAGCAGTGACGGGTCGGATTACAATGAGCAGTTCTTC. Together with reference TRBV25-1 and TRBJ2-1, the CDR3 gives the full variable domain: EADIYQTPRYLVIGTGKKITLECSQTMGHDKMYWYQQDPGMELHLIHYSYGVNSTEKGDLSSESTVSRIRTEHFPLTLESARPSHTSQYLCASSDGSDYNEQFFGPGTRLTVL.

The chain links TRBV20-1 to TRBJ2-7; D remains ambiguous. With 6 bases removed from V and 0 bases from J, the gap between germline ends came to 12 bases. Germline CDR1 reads DFQATT; CDR2 reads SNEGSKA (reference sequence). The CDR3 covers 13 residues. The CDR3 DNA follows: TGCAGTGCAGGCCCCTCGAGCTCCTACGAGCAGTACTTC. Encoded protein: CSAGPSSSYEQYF.

By share, this clonotype counts as medium-sized. The rearrangement links TRBV30 to TRBJ2-2, with 9 bases identical to TRBD1. Unmatched junction bases numbered 5, after V lost 3 bases and J lost 3 bases. The CDR3 is 15 residues long. The V gene's germline CDR1 is GTSNPN and CDR2 SVGIG (reference sequence). The CDR3 DNA sequence: TGTGCCTGGAGGATCCGGGACAGGGACACCGGGGAGCTGTTTTTT. Its translation: CAWRIRDRDTGELFF.

The chain combines TRBV4-1 with TRBJ2-5; D is unresolved. The V end lost 0 bases, the J end lost 5 bases, and 7 bases lay between the germline ends. The CDR3 is made up of 13 amino acids. CDR1 and CDR2 (germline): MGHRA, YSYEKL. CDR3 DNA sequence: TGCGCCAGCAGCCAAGATCTCTGGGAGACCCAGTACTTC. It specifies CASSQDLWETQYF.

The table lists this clonotype with a few counts. The junction shows a germline mismatch at one end, possibly a read error. The chain uses TRBV7-2 and TRBJ2-3; TRBD2 agrees at 9 bases. The CDR3 is made up of 15 amino acids. Per germline, CDR1 SGHTA and CDR2 FQGNSA. CDR3 bases: TGTGCCAGCAGCGTAGCGGGAGAAGGCACAGATACGCAGTATTTT. Translating gives CASSVAGEGTDTQYF.

This chain connects TRBV5-5 to TRBJ2-7; D is undetermined. CDR1 and CDR2 from the germline V gene are SGHKS and YYEKEE (reference sequence). Deletions cut 4 bases from V and 0 bases from J, with 11 bases between. The CDR3 length is 14 residues. The CDR3: CASSPPDNSYEQYF. The CDR3 nucleotides are TGTGCCAGCAGCCCCCCCGACAACTCCTACGAGCAGTACTTC. The full variable domain, with the rest looked up from reference TRBV5-5 and TRBJ2-7, is DAGVTQSPTHLIKTRGQQVTLRCSPISGHKSVSWYQQVLGQGPQFIFQYYEKEERGRGNFPDRFSARQFPNYSSELNVNALLLGDSALYLCASSPPDNSYEQYFGPGTRLTVT.

This chain connects TRBV29-1 to TRBJ2-1; D is unclear. Germline V gives CDR1 SQVTM, CDR2 ANQGSEA. This CDR3 is built from 12 residues. Trimming shortened V by 4 bases and J by 3 bases, and 7 bases separated the two germline ends. The CDR3 DNA sequence: TGCAGCGTTGTGTCGGTCTACAATGAGCAGTTCTTC. Amino acid sequence: CSVVSVYNEQFF.

This clonotype was recorded once. The chain joins TRBV4-2 to TRBJ2-2; D is undetermined. Trimming cost V 3 bases and J 1 base, with 6 bases left between them. From germline, CDR1 is LGHNA and CDR2 YNFKEQ. This CDR3 region has 14 residues. The CDR3 nucleotides read TGTGCCAGCAGCCAGTTTCGGAACACCGGGGAGCTGTTTTTT. It is translated as CASSQFRNTGELFF.

The chain links TRBV25-1 to TRBJ2-1, with D perhaps matching TRBD1 (6 bases). With 4 bases removed from V and 7 bases from J, the gap between germline ends came to 8 bases. This CDR3 has 12 amino acids. Germline assignment: CDR1 MGHDK and CDR2 SYGVNS. The chain's CDR3 is CASSVDSNEQFF. Written as DNA, the CDR3 is TGTGCCAGCAGTGTGGACAGTAATGAGCAGTTCTTC.

This chain connects TRBV28 to TRBJ2-7; the match to TRBD2 covers 8 bases. Germline-derived CDR1 and CDR2 are MDHEN and SYDVKM. The CDR3 contains 13 residues. Unmatched junction bases numbered 4, after V lost 4 bases and J lost 5 bases. CDR3 sequence reads: CASSWELADEQYF. The DNA of the CDR3 is TGTGCCAGCAGTTGGGAACTAGCGGACGAGCAGTACTTC.

This chain connects TRBV12-3 or TRBV12-4 to TRBJ2-1, with 8 bases lining up with TRBD2. The CDR3 contains 17 residues. J was trimmed by 5 bases and V by 3 bases; bases with no gene match: 12. The CDR3 region is CASSFPQDGGGNNEQFF. CDR3 sequence (DNA): TGTGCCAGCAGTTTTCCGCAGGACGGGGGGGGAAACAATGAGCAGTTCTTC.

This chain links TRBV25-1 with TRBJ1-1, with D hard to call. CDR3 length: 13 residues. Trimming left V 3 bases short and J 3 bases short, with 8 bases between. From germline, CDR1 is MGHDK and CDR2 SYGVNS. CDR3 in DNA: TGTGCCAGCAGTGACGGGGATTACACTGAAGCTTTCTTT. Its translation: CASSDGDYTEAFF.

The chain uses TRBV6-1 and TRBJ2-7; 12 nucleotides match TRBD2. Germline assignment: CDR1 MNHNS and CDR2 SASEGT. With V trimmed by 0 bases and J by 10 bases, 10 bases remained unmatched. CDR3 length equals 16 residues. CDR3 in amino acids: CASSEASGTSGYPQYF. Written as DNA, the CDR3 is TGTGCCAGCAGTGAAGCGTCGGGGACTAGCGGGTACCCCCAGTACTTC.

The rearrangement joins TRBV7-9 to TRBJ1-1; 11 nucleotides agree with TRBD1. The CDR3 is 16 residues long. V shed 2 bases, J shed 3 bases, and the junction held 5 bases outside the gene matches. Looked up from germline, CDR1 is SEHNR and CDR2 is FQNEAQ (reference sequence). In nucleotides, the CDR3 is TGTGCCAGCAGCTTATTCGGACAGGGGGCCTACACTGAAGCTTTCTTT. It is translated as CASSLFGQGAYTEAFF.

This clonotype was seen a few times. The V gene is TRBV4-1, the J gene TRBJ2-1, with unresolved D. From germline, CDR1 is MGHRA and CDR2 YSYEKL. Trimming cost V 4 bases and J 1 base, with 11 bases left between them. The CDR3 spans 15 residues. In DNA form, the CDR3 reads TGCGCCAGCAGCCCCCGGACGCCTTCCTACAATGAGCAGTTCTTC. Its protein is CASSPRTPSYNEQFF.

This chain uses TRBV6-5 with TRBJ1-4, with 7 bases identical to TRBD1. The CDR3 consists of 15 residues. V lost 0 bases to trimming and J lost 6 bases; unmatched junction nucleotides: 4. From germline, CDR1 is MNHEY and CDR2 SVGAGI. In DNA, the CDR3 is TGTGCCAGCAGTTACTCAGGGGGCTTGCATGAAAAACTGTTTTTT. It yields the protein CASSYSGGLHEKLFF.

The chain recombines TRBV7-8 with TRBJ2-1; TRBD1 or TRBD2 may be the D gene (5 bases each). V was pared by 6 bases and J by 6 bases, with 12 bases between. The length of the CDR3 is 13 residues. Germline V gene lookup returns CDR1 SGHVS and CDR2 FQNEAQ. The CDR3 loop reads CASRQGPGNEQFF. CDR3 coding DNA: TGTGCCAGCAGGCAGGGACCCGGCAATGAGCAGTTCTTC.

The sample holds one count of this clonotype. This chain connects TRBV7-4 to TRBJ2-5; D may correspond to TRBD1 or TRBD2 (5 bases each). V gave up 2 bases and J gave up 1 base, with 8 bases separating them. CDR1 and CDR2 (germline): SGHVT, SQSDAQ. This CDR3 region has 14 residues. Here the CDR3 DNA reads TGTGCCAGCAGCTTAAAGGGGACCCAAGAGACCCAGTACTTC. This codes for CASSLKGTQETQYF. Looking up the rest from reference TRBV7-4 and TRBJ2-5 gives the full variable domain: GAGVSQSPRYKVAKRGRDVALRCDSISGHVTLYWYRQTLGQGSEVLTYSQSDAQRDKSGRPSGRFSAERPERSVSTLKIQRTEQGDSAVYLCASSLKGTQETQYFGPGTRLLVL.

This clonotype was detected a few times. The V and J genes are TRBV5-1 and TRBJ1-2, with 9 bases lining up with TRBD1. CDR1 and CDR2 (germline): SGHRS, YFSETQ. CDR3 length: 15 residues. J gave up 8 bases and V 5 bases, and 13 bases lay outside the gene matches. DNA for the CDR3: TGCGCCAGCAGACTAGGACAGGGGAGGTGGAAAGGCTACACCTTC. Residues: CASRLGQGRWKGYTF.

The chain couples TRBV18 to TRBJ2-1; 9 bases line up with TRBD2. The CDR3 has 18 residues. The V gene's germline CDR1 is KGHSH and CDR2 LQKENI. V was clipped by 5 bases and J by 7 bases; unmatched bases: 18. CDR3 nucleotides: TGTGCCAGCTCATCCTCCCCAACTTTGGCGGGAGGGCCGAATGAGCAGTTCTTC. This translates into CASSSSPTLAGGPNEQFF.

The V call is TRBV12-5, the J call TRBJ2-3, with TRBD2 matching 8 bases. This CDR3 is built from 18 residues. Germline V gene lookup returns CDR1 LGHNT and CDR2 FRNRAP. Unmatched junction bases numbered 16, after V lost 5 bases and J lost 3 bases. The DNA for the CDR3 is TGTGCTAGTGGTCCGCCAAGGCCCTTAGCGGGGCTTACAGATACGCAGTATTTT. Protein product: CASGPPRPLAGLTDTQYF.

This clonotype came up a few times. The chain links TRBV12-3 or TRBV12-4 to TRBJ1-1; no clear D gene. The V gene lost 1 base and the J gene lost 1 base, with 7 bases spanning the gap. This CDR3 is built from 14 residues. In DNA form, the CDR3 reads TGTGCCAGCAGTTTAGAAACGGCGAACACTGAAGCTTTCTTT. This gives the protein CASSLETANTEAFF.

The chain has TRBV19 and TRBJ2-3; D call uncertain. Germline V gives CDR1 LNHDA, CDR2 SQIVND (reference sequence). This CDR3 is built from 10 residues. CDR3 protein: CGKGTDTQYF. Written as DNA, the CDR3 is TGTGGAAAGGGCACAGATACGCAGTATTTT.

The chain recombines TRBV20-1 with TRBJ2-7, with a possible D match to TRBD2 (5 bases). CDR3 length: 13 residues. With 3 bases removed from V and 3 bases from J, the gap between germline ends came to 12 bases. In germline, CDR1 is DFQATT, CDR2 SNEGSKA (reference sequence). For the CDR3, the DNA is TGCAGTGCTAGCGGAGGTACCTTCTACGAGCAGTACTTC. Amino acid sequence: CSASGGTFYEQYF.

The rearrangement joins TRBV12-3 or TRBV12-4 to TRBJ2-7, with TRBD1 matching over 9 bases. The length of the CDR3 is 15 residues. The V and J ends lost 3 bases and 4 bases, in that order; junction bases with no gene match: 7. The CDR3 reads CASSFLGQGRYEQYF. The CDR3 nucleotides are TGTGCCAGCAGTTTTCTCGGACAGGGGCGATACGAGCAGTACTTC.

This clonotype has just one count. The junction does not match germline at one end; this may be a read error. The rearrangement uses TRBV6-2 or TRBV6-3 and TRBJ2-1; D may be TRBD1 (6 bases). This CDR3 has 15 residues. The germline CDR1 and CDR2 sequences are MNHEY and SVGEGT. DNA for the CDR3: TGTGCCAGCAGTTACTTCCGGGGTCGGGACAATGATCAGTTCTTC. Translation: CASSYFRGRDNDQFF.

The chain carries TRBV19 and TRBJ1-1; tentatively, D is TRBD1 (5 bases). Trimming took off 3 bases at V and 0 bases at J, with 11 bases between the two ends. CDR3 length equals 15 residues. Per the germline V gene, CDR1 is LNHDA and CDR2 is SQIVND (reference sequence). The CDR3 protein is CASSMSGQLNTEAFF. The DNA for the CDR3 is TGTGCCAGTAGTATGTCGGGGCAGTTGAACACTGAAGCTTTCTTT.